The 5 T cell receptor beta chains in this list originate from one sample, sequenced in a study of Ad26.COV2.S vaccination and SARS-CoV-2 variants. Treatment of the sample: some 19 received Ad26.COV2.S at low or high dose, single or two shots; about five received placebo; per-sample allocation not given. The study sampled participants on day 63 after the first vaccine or placebo injection. Sequencing was performed with immunoSEQ multiplex PCR; in TCRdb, only in-frame clones are kept and a portion is missing. Of about 410,000 clones listed, 80% to 90% are singletons. The sequencing used peripheral blood, collected in a trial of Ad26.COV2.S vaccine versus placebo. Every receptor here comes from a person aged 18 to 65 who received the Ad26.COV2.S COVID-19 vaccine or a placebo.

The chain recombines TRBV7-9 with TRBJ1-4; D gene unclear. The germline V gene encodes CDR1 SEHNR and CDR2 FQNEAQ (reference sequence). Trimming removed 4 bases at V and 4 bases at J, with 10 bases between. The CDR3 contains 14 residues. The CDR3 nucleotides are TGTGCCAGCAGCTCGGACGTGGGTAATGAAAAACTGTTTTTT. Amino acid sequence: CASSSDVGNEKLFF.

The chain is built from TRBV6-5 and TRBJ1-2, with D perhaps TRBD1 (5 bases). Germline V gene sequence: CDR1 MNHEY, CDR2 SVGAGI. The V and J ends lost 0 bases and 3 bases respectively, with 11 bases between them. CDR3 length equals 15 residues. The CDR3 DNA sequence: TGTGCCAGCAGTTACTCCATGCAGGGAGACTATGGCTACACCTTC. This gives the protein CASSYSMQGDYGYTF.

The chain couples TRBV19 to TRBJ2-3; possible D gene TRBD2, 6 bases. V was shortened by 4 bases and J by 0 bases, with 20 bases between the two germline ends. This CDR3 has 18 residues. Germline V CDR1 and CDR2: LNHDA, SQIVND (reference sequence). The CDR3 region is CASSRGVGQDGSTDTQYF. The CDR3 DNA is TGTGCCAGTAGTAGGGGGGTAGGCCAAGACGGTAGCACAGATACGCAGTATTTT. Based on the CDR3 plus reference TRBV19 and TRBJ2-3, the full variable domain is DGGITQSPKYLFRKEGQNVTLSCEQNLNHDAMYWYRQDPGQGLRLIYYSQIVNDFQKGDIAEGYSVSREKKESFPLTVTSAQKNPTAFYLCASSRGVGQDGSTDTQYFGPGTRLTVL.

This clone was detected once. The chain recombines TRBV5-4 with TRBJ2-7, with TRBD2 matching 7 bases. Germline CDR1 SGHNT, CDR2 YYREEE (reference sequence). The trim removed 3 bases at V and 7 bases at J, leaving 10 bases unmatched. CDR3 length: 14 amino acids. CDR3 sequence (DNA): TGTGCCAGCAGCTCCGGGACTAATCGTCGAGAGCAGTACTTC. Residues: CASSSGTNRREQYF.

The chain joins TRBV4-2 to TRBJ1-3; the D is unclear. The V end lost 2 bases, the J end lost 4 bases, and 9 bases lay between the germline ends. The CDR3 is made up of 14 amino acids. The germline V gene has CDR1 LGHNA and CDR2 YNFKEQ. The CDR3 is CASSQKGNGNTIYF. For the CDR3, the DNA is TGTGCCAGCAGCCAAAAGGGTAACGGAAACACCATATATTTT.